This T cell receptor beta chain comes out of a study of blood T cells in healthy people across ages. Study outcomes and limitations: There were more naive CD4+ cells and higher diversity in long-lived donors than in aged donors. Older age coincided with a roughly linear decline in TCR beta diversity per million T cells.

A second roughly 6 to 12 cycle PCR used barcoded and J-beta primers. Each TCR beta cDNA got a 12-nucleotide random molecular identifier. TCRdb fed the 5' RACE reads into MiXCR, producing one record per CDR3 protein. This table has under 1 million distinct CDR3 sequences, 44% appearing once. Worth noting for this clonotype: The antigen remains unidentified.

The CDR3 covers 15 residues. Trimming cost V 5 bases and J 3 bases, with 16 bases left between them. Germline loops: CDR1 MNHEY, CDR2 SVGEGT. This chain links TRBV6-2 or TRBV6-3 with TRBJ2-5; weak D call: TRBD2 (6 bases). Material for sequencing was blood. This clonotype was obtained from a man in his sixties in good health. The CDR3 bases are TGTGCCAGCAGTCACACCGGGACTCAAAAAGAGACCCAGTACTTC. It yields the protein CASSHTGTQKETQYF.